The source of this T cell receptor beta chain is a study of early T cells in non-severe SARS-CoV-2 infection. The V gene lost 4 bases and the J gene lost 6 bases, with 7 bases spanning the gap. Per the germline V gene, CDR1 is WSHSY and CDR2 is SAAADI. This CDR3 has 11 amino acids. TCRdb itself ran the 5' RACE reads through MiXCR, one entry per CDR3 protein. Found here are tens of thousands of distinct CDR3 sequences, roughly 12% of them singletons; the top ten hold approximately 2.6%. A few counts support this clonotype. Sequenced material: whole blood, taken at baseline. This clonotype was sampled from an adult who was a healthcare worker with PCR-confirmed SARS-CoV-2 infection or an uninfected control (not recorded which). This chain uses TRBV10-2 with TRBJ2-7; D gene uncertain. Here the CDR3 reads CASSGATEQYF. CDR3 bases: TGCGCCAGCAGTGGAGCCACCGAGCAGTACTTC.